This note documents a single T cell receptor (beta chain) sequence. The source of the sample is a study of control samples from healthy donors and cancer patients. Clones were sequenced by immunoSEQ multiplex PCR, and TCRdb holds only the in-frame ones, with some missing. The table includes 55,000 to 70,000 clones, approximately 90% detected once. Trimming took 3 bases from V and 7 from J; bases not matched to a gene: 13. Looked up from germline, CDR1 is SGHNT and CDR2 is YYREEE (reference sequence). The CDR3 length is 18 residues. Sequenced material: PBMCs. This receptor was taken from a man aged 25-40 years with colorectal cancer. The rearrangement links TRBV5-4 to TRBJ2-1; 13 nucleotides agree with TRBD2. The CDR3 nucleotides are TGTGCCAGCAGCTCCCCGGGACTAGCGGGACAGGGGCGGAATGAGCAGTTCTTC. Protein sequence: CASSSPGLAGQGRNEQFF.